This entry is about one TCR beta chain. The antigen is undetermined. PCR amplification relied on 60 Vbeta primers (plus 13 Jbeta primers). Sequencing was performed with immunoSEQ multiplex PCR; in TCRdb, only in-frame clones are kept and a portion is missing. This sample's table reports about 170,000 clones. Germline values: CDR1 MNHEY, CDR2 SVGAGI. V was trimmed by 7 bases and J by 3 bases, leaving 19 bases between them. CDR3 length equals 16 residues. The data were obtained in a study of cytomegalovirus exposure and HLA in healthy donors. Notes on the study in general: For TCR beta chains, V- and J-gene trimming was later linked to a missense DCLRE1C variant.

The specimen was PBMCs. The chain couples TRBV6-5 to TRBJ2-1, with D possibly matching TRBD2 (5 bases). The sequence was collected from a woman aged 18 to 35 in good health and CMV-seropositive. The CDR3 sequence is CASTYSRASFYNEQFF. The CDR3 nucleotides read TGTGCCAGCACCTACTCGAGGGCTAGCTTCTACAATGAGCAGTTCTTC.